Given below is one T cell receptor (beta chain) in context. The data derive from a study of T cell changes during pregnancy in multiple sclerosis. Using immunoSEQ multiplex PCR, the repertoire was profiled, and TCRdb retains in-frame clones only, with some absent. The sample holds some 40,000 clones, 85% to 95% seen once. Germline CDR1 reads LGHNA; CDR2 reads YNFKEQ. CDR3 length: 15 amino acids. The ends were cut back, 1 base at V and 3 bases at J, with 9 bases in the middle. This sequence joins TRBV4-2 and TRBJ2-2; D perhaps matches TRBD2 (5 bases). The clonotype originates from a female donor with multiple sclerosis, enrolled in a pregnancy study. This sample comprised CD8+ T cells from peripheral blood mononuclear cells, obtained in the third trimester of pregnancy. DNA for the CDR3: TGTGCCAGCAGCCAAGGAGGGCTTGACACCGGGGAGCTGTTTTTT. Translating gives CASSQGGLDTGELFF.